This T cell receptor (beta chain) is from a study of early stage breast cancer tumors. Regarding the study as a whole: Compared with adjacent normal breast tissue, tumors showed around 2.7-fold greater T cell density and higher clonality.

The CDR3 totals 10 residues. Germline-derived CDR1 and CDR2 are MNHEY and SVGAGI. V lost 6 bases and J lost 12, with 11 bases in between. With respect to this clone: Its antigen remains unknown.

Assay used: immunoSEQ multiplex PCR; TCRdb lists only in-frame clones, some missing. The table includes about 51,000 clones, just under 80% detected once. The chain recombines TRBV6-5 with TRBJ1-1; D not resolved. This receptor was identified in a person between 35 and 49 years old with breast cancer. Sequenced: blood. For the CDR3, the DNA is TGTGCCAGCAGGATGGGGAAAACTTTCTTT. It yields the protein CASRMGKTFF.